The 4 T cell receptor beta chains in this list originate from one sample, sequenced in a study of patients and donors after allogeneic stem cell transplantation. One entry per CDR3 protein, called by TCRdb with MiXCR from the RT-PCR reads. This repertoire shows about 24,000 distinct CDR3 sequences, roughly 43% found once; its top ten account for 60% to 85%. The sample comprised blood, either unsorted or a sorted T cell fraction (not recorded which). The receptor source for this set is a human donor who was either an allogeneic HSCT recipient or a stem cell or donor lymphocyte infusion donor (not recorded which). It is not recorded whose cells these are; they may come from a transplant donor.

The gene calls are TRBV5-1 and TRBJ2-3; D may correspond to TRBD1 or TRBD2 (5 bases each). V was clipped by 5 bases and J by 0 bases, with 7 bases between them. CDR1 and CDR2 from the germline V gene are SGHRS and YFSETQ. This CDR3 spans 13 amino acids. The CDR3 DNA follows: TGCGCCAGCAGTGGGGGAAGCACAGATACGCAGTATTTT. The encoded protein is CASSGGSTDTQYF. Variable domain in full (rest from reference TRBV5-1 and TRBJ2-3): KAGVTQTPRYLIKTRGQQVTLSCSPISGHRSVSWYQQTPGQGLQFLFEYFSETQRNKGNFPGRFSGRQFSNSRSEMNVSTLELGDSALYLCASSGGSTDTQYFGPGTRLTVL.

This chain connects TRBV5-1 to TRBJ2-1; 8 positions match TRBD2. Germline V CDR1 and CDR2: SGHRS, YFSETQ. The CDR3 spans 15 residues. V lost 7 bases and J lost 2; bases outside the gene matches: 8. The DNA of the CDR3 is TGCGCCAGCGCCCTAATAGCGGGGACCTACAATGAGCAGTTCTTC. Its protein is CASALIAGTYNEQFF.

The chain has TRBV4-2 and TRBJ2-7; D perhaps matches TRBD1 (5 bases). V shed 1 base and J shed 2 bases, with 12 bases lying between them. Per the germline V gene, CDR1 is LGHNA and CDR2 is YNFKEQ. This CDR3 has 15 residues. The DNA of the CDR3 is TGTGCCAGCAGCCAAGTCCCCAGGGAAACCTACGAGCAGTACTTC. Its translation: CASSQVPRETYEQYF.

The J gene is TRBJ2-7, the V gene TRBV24-1, with 10 bases matching TRBD1. J was trimmed by 0 bases and V by 3 bases; bases with no gene match: 4. This CDR3 is built from 16 residues. From germline, CDR1 is KGHDR and CDR2 SFDVKD. The CDR3 DNA sequence: TGTGCCACCAGTGATCCGAGGACAGGGGGCTCCTACGAGCAGTACTTC. Amino acid sequence: CATSDPRTGGSYEQYF.